Listed here are 9 T cell receptor beta chains from one sample, sequenced in a study of shared clonotypes between healthy human individuals. Clones were sequenced by immunoSEQ multiplex PCR, and TCRdb holds only the in-frame ones, with some missing. The table shows 2 million to 2.5 million clones, with around 93% occurring only once. Naive CD8 cells lacked CD45RO, underwent positive selection for CCR7 and left out terminally differentiated effector memory CD45RA+ cells. Sample: naive CD8+ T cells from PBMCs. The receptors originated from a young man in good health. Some clones in this sample may be carry-over from other donors' samples.

The CDR3 DNA reads as TGTGCCAGCAGCTCTGACCTGGGGGTCTCCTACGAGCAGTACTTC. Translated: CASSSDLGVSYEQYF. This sequence joins TRBV7-8 and TRBJ2-7; D is tentatively TRBD1 or TRBD2 (5 bases each). V shed 4 bases and J shed 0 bases, with 13 bases lying between them. The CDR3 contains 15 residues. Germline CDR1 and CDR2: SGHVS and FQNEAQ.

The chain is built from TRBV11-2 and TRBJ1-1; maybe TRBD1 (5 bases). The CDR3 loop spans 15 amino acids. Germline V gene sequence: CDR1 SGHAT, CDR2 FQNNGV. The V gene lost 1 base and the J gene lost 0 bases, with 9 bases spanning the gap. In nucleotides, the CDR3 is TGTGCCAGCAGCTTAGTTATGGGGCTGAACACTGAAGCTTTCTTT. Translating it yields CASSLVMGLNTEAFF.

In its sample, this clone was seen a few times. This chain uses TRBV19 with TRBJ2-7; no reliable D call. This CDR3 has 12 amino acids. Germline-derived CDR1 and CDR2 are LNHDA and SQIVND (reference sequence). Trimming cost V 3 bases and J 6 bases, with 9 bases left between them. The CDR3: CASSMRVAEQYF. Here the CDR3 DNA reads TGTGCCAGTAGTATGAGAGTAGCCGAGCAGTACTTC.

This clone has only one observation. Other DNA sequences in the same sample also yield this CDR3. The chain couples TRBV4-1 to TRBJ2-1; D ambiguous. Trimming took 1 base from V and 7 from J, leaving 5 bases between them. Germline-derived CDR1 and CDR2 are MGHRA and YSYEKL. The CDR3 has 12 residues. CDR3 loop: CASSQVLNEQFF. The CDR3 DNA follows: TGCGCCAGCAGCCAAGTTTTAAATGAGCAGTTCTTC.

The chain couples TRBV2 to TRBJ2-1; no clear D gene. Trimming removed 0 bases from V and 8 bases from J, with 17 bases in between. The CDR3 runs to 16 residues. Germline V lookup: CDR1 SNHLY, CDR2 FYNNEI. CDR3 sequence: CASSEALDALGDEQFF. The CDR3 bases are TGTGCCAGCAGTGAAGCTTTGGACGCCTTAGGCGATGAGCAGTTCTTC.

The gene calls are TRBV7-3 and TRBJ2-6, with D possibly matching TRBD1 (6 bases). The CDR3 covers 19 residues. Trimming took off 6 bases at V and 0 bases at J, with 21 bases between the two ends. Germline V gene data show CDR1 as SGHTA and CDR2 as FQGTGA. CDR3 protein: CASSSRAAGASSGANVLTF. CDR3 sequence (DNA): TGTGCCAGCAGTTCTAGGGCGGCAGGGGCGAGCTCTGGGGCCAACGTCCTGACTTTC.

This clone was observed once. In the same sample, other DNA sequences code for this CDR3. J is TRBJ2-7 and V is TRBV27; 8 bases are shared with TRBD2. This CDR3 is built from 12 residues. The germline V gene has CDR1 MNHEY and CDR2 SMNVEV (reference sequence). The junction had 1 base not matched to a gene; V was cut back by 5 bases and J by 4 bases. The chain's CDR3 is CASSAGGYEQYF. The CDR3 DNA is TGTGCCAGCAGTGCGGGGGGTTACGAGCAGTACTTC.

The chain joins TRBV7-9 to TRBJ1-2; D might be TRBD1 (5 bases). CDR1 is SEHNR and CDR2 is FQNEAQ in the germline V gene (reference sequence). V shed 3 bases and J shed 6 bases, with 17 bases lying between them. CDR3 size: 15 residues. This chain's CDR3 is CASSLGPQGKDGYTF. The CDR3 nucleotides read TGTGCCAGCAGCTTGGGTCCGCAGGGCAAGGATGGCTACACCTTC.

The rearrangement uses TRBV11-2 and TRBJ2-5; D may correspond to TRBD1 or TRBD2 (5 bases each). This CDR3 spans 14 amino acids. V lost 4 bases, J lost 1 base, and 10 bases lay in between. The germline V gene encodes CDR1 SGHAT and CDR2 FQNNGV. This chain's CDR3 is CASSSREIQETQYF. CDR3 DNA sequence: TGTGCCAGCAGCTCCAGGGAGATCCAAGAGACCCAGTACTTC.